This T cell receptor beta chain was identified in a study of T-cell memory formation after mild COVID-19. Regarding the study as a whole: Day 15 to 85 contractors were CD4/CD8 balanced; later expanders leaned CD4+.

In its sample, this clonotype was seen many times. Its antigen is undetermined. Mismatch with germline at one junction end may stem from a read error. One entry per CDR3 protein, called by TCRdb with MiXCR from the 5' RACE reads. The sample has around 400,000 distinct CDR3 sequences; roughly 26% are singletons. The germline V gene has CDR1 SGHRS and CDR2 YFSETQ. This CDR3 contains 13 residues. The sample comprised PBMCs or a T cell subset sorted from them (not recorded which). The receptor's source is an adult woman who had mild COVID-19 (a few samples of this study predate the infection). Cell type and time point are not known. The chain has TRBV5-1 and TRBJ1-5, with D hard to call. The CDR3 here is CASSLVSNQPQHF. CDR3 bases: TGTGCCAGCAGCTTAGTTAGCAATCAGCCCCAGCATTTT.